The present T cell receptor (beta chain) was sequenced within a study of T cell repertoires in aging, cancer and after chemotherapy. Amplification of TCR beta used genomic DNA extracted from peripheral blood. Multiplex touch-down PCR with TRB-A/B primers amplified rearranged V-D-J TRB sequences. TCRdb re-analysed the multiplex PCR reads in MiXCR, keeping a single row per CDR3 protein. The sample lists 9,000 or so distinct CDR3 sequences, more than 20% occurring once. This CDR3 spans 13 amino acids. The germline V gene has CDR1 GTSNPN and CDR2 SVGIG (reference sequence). Trimming removed 4 bases at V and 0 bases at J, with 6 bases between.

The chain uses TRBV30 and TRBJ2-2; D is unresolved. Sequencing was performed on blood. The TCR comes from a human donor with a blood cancer. The donor label of this sample is uncertain. CDR3 amino acids: CAWTVANTGELFF. The CDR3 DNA is TGTGCCTGGACAGTCGCGAACACCGGGGAGCTGTTTTTT.